This is a list of T cell receptor beta chains from one sample in a study of cytomegalovirus exposure and HLA in healthy donors. Using immunoSEQ multiplex PCR, the repertoire was profiled, and TCRdb retains in-frame clones only, with some absent. This repertoire shows 80,000 or so clones, over 60% found once; its top ten account for approximately 4.4%. Sequences were obtained from PBMCs. These receptor sequences come from a man in his forties in good health and CMV-seronegative. Both conserved end residues are part of each CDR3.

v_gene	j_gene	CDR3aa
TRBV14	TRBJ2-1	CASSARQGGNNEQFF
TRBV2	TRBJ2-4	CASRGDRGLKNIQYF
TRBV6-1	TRBJ1-3	CASIRAAGNTIYF
TRBV4-2	TRBJ2-2	CASSQGLLNTGELFF
TRBV6-5	TRBJ1-2	CASSLQGIYGYTF
TRBV5-1	TRBJ2-1	CASSLRAGVGNEQFF
TRBV6-5	TRBJ1-4	CASSSRGQGPEKLFF
TRBV9	TRBJ1-5	CASSKGVGQPQHF
TRBV6-5	TRBJ1-1	CASSPRGMNTEAFF
TRBV19	TRBJ2-1	CASSIRAGGTYNEQFF
TRBV28	TRBJ2-1	CASSWRKEQFF
TRBV30	TRBJ1-5	CAWSNQGAVSQPQHF
TRBV2	TRBJ1-6	CASSEAHGFDSPLHF
TRBV5-4	TRBJ1-1	CASSLGVVGTEAFF
TRBV5-1	TRBJ1-2	CASSRELGDYGYTF
TRBV6-4	TRBJ2-1	CASFGRENSYNEQFF
TRBV15	TRBJ2-1	CATSRSTGTYNEQFF
TRBV13	TRBJ2-3	CASSLGRISDTQYF